These 4 T cell receptor beta chains were all obtained from the same sample, sequenced in a study of T cells in Graves' hyperthyroidism and ophthalmopathy. Authors of the study amplified TCR beta CDR3 regions from RNA transcripts. During a first-round RT-PCR of the TCR CDR3, the HTBI primer set was used. TCRdb passed the multiplex PCR reads through MiXCR, listing each CDR3 protein once. The sample includes around 300,000 distinct CDR3 sequences, approximately 13% seen only once; the top ten take about a third. What was sequenced was blood. The receptors here all came from a woman aged 40 to 50 with Graves' ophthalmopathy.

This clonotype was detected ten times or more. The rearrangement uses TRBV10-2 and TRBJ2-1, with D uncertain. The CDR3 runs 15 residues. Germline CDR1 is WSHSY and CDR2 is SAAADI. V shed 2 bases and J shed 3 bases, with 11 bases lying between them. CDR3 nucleotides: TGCGCCAGCAGTGAGAGGCGCCCCGACTACAATGAGCAGTTCTTC. Its protein product is CASSERRPDYNEQFF.

This clonotype was observed at least ten times. The genes are TRBV19 and TRBJ1-1; possible D gene TRBD1, 5 bases. The CDR3 runs 17 residues. Looked up from germline, CDR1 is LNHDA and CDR2 is SQIVND (reference sequence). The V gene lost 4 bases and the J gene lost 2 bases, with 20 bases spanning the gap. CDR3 region: CASSKQRTRAKNTEAFF. In nucleotides, the CDR3 is TGTGCCAGTAGTAAACAAAGGACAAGGGCAAAAAACACTGAAGCTTTCTTT.

This clonotype was found many times. V is TRBV6-1 and J is TRBJ2-3; TRBD2 aligns across 9 bases. The J segment lost 3 bases and the V segment lost 4 bases, leaving 14 bases of the junction unmatched. Germline assignment: CDR1 MNHNS and CDR2 SASEGT. The CDR3 consists of 18 residues. The chain's CDR3 is CASSAGSGSSGATDTQYF. Written as DNA, the CDR3 is TGTGCCAGCAGTGCGGGTAGCGGGAGTTCCGGTGCAACAGATACGCAGTATTTT.

The genes are TRBV5-8 and TRBJ2-5, with TRBD1 as a possible D gene (6 bases). Germline V CDR1 and CDR2: SGHTS, YDEGEE. The V and J ends lost 4 bases and 4 bases respectively, with 14 bases between them. The CDR3 is made up of 14 amino acids. CDR3 region: CASSNGPGVETQYF. As DNA, the CDR3 is TGTGCCAGCAGCAATGGGCCAGGGGTAGAGACCCAGTACTTC.